The following is a TCR beta chain sequence with its context. V was clipped by 2 bases and J by 4 bases, with 12 bases between them. CDR3 length: 16 residues. Germline-derived CDR1 and CDR2 are MNHEY and SVGAGI. Samples came from patients with localized non-small cell lung adenocarcinoma. These data belong to a study of CD4 and CD8 cells across lung adenocarcinoma regions. From the PCR reads, TCRdb called clonotypes with MiXCR, one entry per CDR3 protein. The sample carries 12,000 or so distinct CDR3 sequences, less than 60% recorded once. The clonotype was recovered from a female donor with lung adenocarcinoma. The CD4 and CD8 labels of this study may be unreliable. Sequencing was carried out using CD8+ T cells from the margin of a lung tumor. The J gene is TRBJ2-6, the V gene TRBV6-5; the D gene is possibly TRBD2 (6 bases). The DNA of the CDR3 is TGTGCCAGCAGTTACAGCGGAGGGGCCGGGGCCAACGTCCTGACTTTC. The encoded protein is CASSYSGGAGANVLTF.